The 11 T cell receptor beta chains listed next were all sequenced from one sample in a study of blood T cells in healthy people across ages. For the second PCR, which ran for about 7 to 11 cycles, a sample-barcoded 5' primer and a J-beta primer mix were used. TCRdb called the 5' RACE reads again in MiXCR, with one record for every CDR3 protein. The sample shows around 800,000 distinct CDR3 sequences, approximately 67% of them seen only once. Material for sequencing was blood. These receptors all come from a man under 40 in good health.

This clonotype was recorded many times. This could be a read error, since a much larger clone is one nucleotide away. The rearrangement joins TRBV3-1 to TRBJ2-7; 9 bases agree with TRBD2. J was trimmed by 5 bases and V by 4 bases; bases with no gene match: 12. This CDR3 spans 16 amino acids. Germline V gene sequence: CDR1 LGHDT, CDR2 YNNKEL (reference sequence). The DNA for the CDR3 is TGTGCCAGCAGCCGCGCGGGGGGGTTGGCCTCTGACGAGCAGTACTTC. The encoded protein is CASSRAGGLASDEQYF.

This clonotype was seen a few times. This sequence joins TRBV7-6 and TRBJ1-4; D is unresolved. Deletions cut 1 base from V and 0 bases from J, with 6 bases between. There are 15 residues in the CDR3. Germline V lookup: CDR1 SGHVS, CDR2 FNYEAQ. This chain's CDR3 is CASSLGGPTNEKLFF. Written as DNA, the CDR3 is TGTGCCAGCAGCTTAGGCGGGCCAACTAATGAAAAACTGTTTTTT.

The chain combines TRBV7-2 with TRBJ1-6, with TRBD1 as a possible D gene (6 bases). This CDR3 region has 17 residues. Germline CDR1 SGHTA, CDR2 FQGNSA. Trimming took 0 bases from V and 4 from J, leaving 13 bases between them. CDR3 loop: CASSLAIQGLYNSPLHF. DNA for the CDR3: TGTGCCAGCAGCTTAGCGATACAGGGCCTATATAATTCACCCCTCCACTTT.

The genes are TRBV5-1 and TRBJ2-1; D is possibly TRBD1 (6 bases). Trimming stripped 4 bases from V and 5 bases from J, with 16 bases between. The V gene's germline CDR1 is SGHRS and CDR2 YFSETQ. CDR3 length equals 15 residues. CDR3 residues: CASSGAGQPDNEQFF. DNA for the CDR3: TGCGCCAGCAGCGGGGCCGGACAGCCAGACAATGAGCAGTTCTTC.

The V and J genes are TRBV20-1 and TRBJ1-2; weak D call: TRBD1 (5 bases). The CDR3 is 12 amino acids. Trimming stripped 2 bases from V and 4 bases from J, with 8 bases between. Germline V CDR1 and CDR2: DFQATT, SNEGSKA (reference sequence). Here the CDR3 DNA reads TGCAGTGCTAGACTTGGGGCCTATGGCTACACCTTC. This sequence encodes CSARLGAYGYTF.

The chain couples TRBV10-3 to TRBJ2-4; D is perhaps TRBD1 (6 bases). This CDR3 has 18 amino acids. Germline CDR1 reads ENHRY; CDR2 reads SYGVKD. The ends were cut back, 0 bases at V and 7 bases at J, with 22 bases in the middle. The CDR3 loop reads CAISESGAMGKSVNIQYF. The CDR3 DNA is TGTGCCATCAGTGAGTCGGGGGCAATGGGAAAGTCTGTGAACATTCAGTACTTC.

The CDR3 here is CASMGASGGVTDTQYF. CDR3 bases: TGTGCCAGCATGGGGGCTAGCGGGGGTGTCACAGATACGCAGTATTTT. This sequence joins TRBV2 and TRBJ2-3; TRBD2 matches 10 bases. This CDR3 has 16 amino acids. Germline CDR1 is SNHLY and CDR2 is FYNNEI. Trimming removed 7 bases from V and 2 bases from J; junction bases left unmatched: 9.

CDR3: CASSFIAGGLAGRTQYF. CDR3 in DNA: TGTGCCAGCAGTTTTATTGCGGGGGGACTAGCAGGTAGGACGCAGTACTTC. V and J are TRBV27 and TRBJ2-4, with TRBD2 matching 9 bases. The germline V gene encodes CDR1 MNHEY and CDR2 SMNVEV (reference sequence). This CDR3 contains 17 residues. The junction had 19 bases not matched to a gene; V was cut back by 3 bases and J by 13 bases.

The chain uses TRBV28 and TRBJ2-5; TRBD2 is a possible D gene (5 bases). Per the germline V gene, CDR1 is MDHEN and CDR2 is SYDVKM. V was shortened by 5 bases and J by 11 bases, with 12 bases between the two germline ends. CDR3 length equals 11 residues. This chain's CDR3 is CASSLQWRQYF. The CDR3 nucleotides read TGTGCCAGCAGTCTACAGTGGAGGCAGTACTTC.

This chain joins TRBV4-2 and TRBJ1-1, with TRBD1 matching 9 bases. Germline CDR1 is LGHNA and CDR2 is YNFKEQ. Unmatched junction bases numbered 10, after V lost 2 bases and J lost 3 bases. This CDR3 has 17 residues. The CDR3 reads CASSQPGQGFYYTEAFF. The CDR3 region has the DNA TGTGCCAGCAGCCAACCGGGACAGGGATTTTATTACACTGAAGCTTTCTTT.

V is TRBV28 and J is TRBJ1-4; D uncertain. CDR3 size: 14 residues. CDR1 is MDHEN and CDR2 is SYDVKM in the germline V gene. V lost 3 bases to trimming and J lost 8 bases, with 13 bases between them. The CDR3 nucleotides read TGTGCCAGCAGTTTCCTGACCACCCGGGAAAAACTGTTTTTT. It codes for CASSFLTTREKLFF.